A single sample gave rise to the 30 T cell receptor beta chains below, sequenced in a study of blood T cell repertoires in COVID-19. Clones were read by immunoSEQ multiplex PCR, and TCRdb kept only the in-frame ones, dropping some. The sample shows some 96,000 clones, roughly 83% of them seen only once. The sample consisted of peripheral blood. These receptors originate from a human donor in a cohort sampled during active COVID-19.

CDR3 bases: TGTGCCACCAGTGATTCGGGACAGGGGAACTATGGCTACACCTTC. Residues: CATSDSGQGNYGYTF. V and J are TRBV24-1 and TRBJ1-2; TRBD1 agrees at 10 bases. With V trimmed by 2 bases and J by 2 bases, 1 base remained unmatched. Germline loops: CDR1 KGHDR, CDR2 SFDVKD. The CDR3 covers 15 residues.

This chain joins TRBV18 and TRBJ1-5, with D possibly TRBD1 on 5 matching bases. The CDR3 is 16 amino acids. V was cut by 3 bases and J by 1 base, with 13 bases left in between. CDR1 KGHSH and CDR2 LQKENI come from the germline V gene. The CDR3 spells CASSPRVELSNQPQHF. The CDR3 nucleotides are TGTGCCAGCTCACCCAGGGTGGAGTTGAGCAATCAGCCCCAGCATTTT.

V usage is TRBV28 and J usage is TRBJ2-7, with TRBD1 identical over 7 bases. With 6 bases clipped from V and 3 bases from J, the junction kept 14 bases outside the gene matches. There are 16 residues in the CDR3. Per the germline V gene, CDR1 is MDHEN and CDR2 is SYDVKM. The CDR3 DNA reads TGTGCCAGCAGGGGCCCGTCCCGGGACAGTATCTACGAGCAGTACTTC. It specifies CASRGPSRDSIYEQYF.

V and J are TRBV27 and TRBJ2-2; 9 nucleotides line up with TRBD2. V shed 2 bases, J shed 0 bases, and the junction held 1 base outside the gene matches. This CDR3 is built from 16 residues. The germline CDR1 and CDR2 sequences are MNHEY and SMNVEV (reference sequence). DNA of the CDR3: TGTGCCAGCAGTTTAGCGGGAGGGACGAACACCGGGGAGCTGTTTTTT. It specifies CASSLAGGTNTGELFF.

CDR3 sequence: CASSGSTGPYEQYF. CDR3 coding DNA: TGTGCCAGCAGCGGAAGTACAGGGCCTTACGAGCAGTACTTC. V and J are TRBV7-2 and TRBJ2-7; TRBD1 might be the D (6 bases). The germline V gene has CDR1 SGHTA and CDR2 FQGNSA. V lost 5 bases to trimming and J lost 4 bases, with 15 bases between them. The CDR3 is made up of 14 amino acids.

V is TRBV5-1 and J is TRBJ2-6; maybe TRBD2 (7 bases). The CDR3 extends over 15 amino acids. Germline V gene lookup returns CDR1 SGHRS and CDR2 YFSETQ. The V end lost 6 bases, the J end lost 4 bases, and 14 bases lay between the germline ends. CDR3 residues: CASKAGAQGANVLTF. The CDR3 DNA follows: TGCGCCAGCAAGGCGGGGGCGCAAGGGGCCAACGTCCTGACTTTC.

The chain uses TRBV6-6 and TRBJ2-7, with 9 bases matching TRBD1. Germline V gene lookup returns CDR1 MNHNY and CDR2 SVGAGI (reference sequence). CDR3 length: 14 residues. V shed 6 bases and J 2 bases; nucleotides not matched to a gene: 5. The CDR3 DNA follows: TGTGCCAGCAGGCGGACAGGGGCCGCCTACGAGCAGTACTTC. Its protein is CASRRTGAAYEQYF.

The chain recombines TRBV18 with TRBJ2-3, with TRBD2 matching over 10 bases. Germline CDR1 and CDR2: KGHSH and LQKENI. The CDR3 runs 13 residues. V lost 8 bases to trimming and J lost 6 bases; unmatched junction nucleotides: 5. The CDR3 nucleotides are TGTGCCAGCACCCTAGCGGGAGCTGATACGCAGTATTTT. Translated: CASTLAGADTQYF.

CDR3 amino acids: CASSLLAGGYEQYF. CDR3 DNA: TGTGCCAGCAGCTTACTAGCGGGGGGCTACGAGCAGTACTTC. The V and J genes are TRBV7-2 and TRBJ2-7, with 11 bases identical to TRBD2. Germline CDR1 and CDR2: SGHTA and FQGNSA. V lost 2 bases, J lost 3 bases, and 0 bases stayed unmatched. This CDR3 has 14 amino acids. The whole variable domain, remainder taken from reference TRBV7-2 and TRBJ2-7, is GAGVSQSPSNKVTEKGKDVELRCDPISGHTALYWYRQSLGQGLEFLIYFQGNSAPDKSGLPSDRFSAERTGGSVSTLTIQRTQQEDSAVYLCASSLLAGGYEQYFGPGTRLTVT.

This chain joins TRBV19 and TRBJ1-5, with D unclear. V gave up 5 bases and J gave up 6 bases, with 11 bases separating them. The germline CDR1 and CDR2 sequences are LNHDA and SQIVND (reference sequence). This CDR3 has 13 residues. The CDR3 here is CASSPGRGQPQHF. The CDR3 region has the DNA TGTGCCAGTAGTCCTGGCCGCGGTCAGCCCCAGCATTTT.

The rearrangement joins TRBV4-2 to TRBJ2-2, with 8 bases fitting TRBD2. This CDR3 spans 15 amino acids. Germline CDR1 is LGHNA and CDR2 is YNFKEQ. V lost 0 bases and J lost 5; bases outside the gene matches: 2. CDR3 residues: CASSQDRLATGELFF. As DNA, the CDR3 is TGTGCCAGCAGCCAAGATAGACTAGCGACCGGGGAGCTGTTTTTT.

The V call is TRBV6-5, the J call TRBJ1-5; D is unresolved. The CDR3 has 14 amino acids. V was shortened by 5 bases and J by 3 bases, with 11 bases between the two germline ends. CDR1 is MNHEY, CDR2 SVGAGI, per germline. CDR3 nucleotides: TGTGCCAGCAGTCCCGCACGGGACAATCAGCCCCAGCATTTT. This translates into CASSPARDNQPQHF.

CDR3 loop: CASSQRGDNSPLHF. The DNA for the CDR3 is TGTGCCAGCAGCCAAAGGGGTGATAATTCACCCCTCCACTTT. The rearrangement uses TRBV3-1 (or the pseudogene TRBV3-2) and TRBJ1-6; D is perhaps TRBD1 (5 bases). V gave up 2 bases and J gave up 5 bases, with 7 bases separating them. CDR3 length: 14 amino acids. Germline-derived CDR1 and CDR2 are LGHDT and YNNKEL (reference sequence).

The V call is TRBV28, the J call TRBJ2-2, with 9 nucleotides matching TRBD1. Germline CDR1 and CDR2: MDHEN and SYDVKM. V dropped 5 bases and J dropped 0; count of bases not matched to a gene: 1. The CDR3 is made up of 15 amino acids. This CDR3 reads CASSTGGANTGELFF. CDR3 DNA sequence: TGTGCCAGCAGTACAGGGGGCGCGAACACCGGGGAGCTGTTTTTT. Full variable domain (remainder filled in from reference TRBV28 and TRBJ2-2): DVKVTQSSRYLVKRTGEKVFLECVQDMDHENMFWYRQDPGLGLRLIYFSYDVKMKEKGDIPEGYSVSREKKERFSLILESASTNQTSMYLCASSTGGANTGELFFGEGSRLTVL.

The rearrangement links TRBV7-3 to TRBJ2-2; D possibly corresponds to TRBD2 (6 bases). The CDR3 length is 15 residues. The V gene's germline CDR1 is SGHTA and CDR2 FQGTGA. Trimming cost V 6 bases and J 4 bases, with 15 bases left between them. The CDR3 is CASSSGTHTTGELFF. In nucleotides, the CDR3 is TGTGCCAGCAGTTCCGGGACTCACACCACCGGGGAGCTGTTTTTT.

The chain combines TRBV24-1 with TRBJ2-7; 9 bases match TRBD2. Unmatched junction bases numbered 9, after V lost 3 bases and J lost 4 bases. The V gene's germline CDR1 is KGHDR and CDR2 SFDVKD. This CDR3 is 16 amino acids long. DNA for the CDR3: TGTGCCACCAGTGATCCAATAGCGGGAGACCCATACGAGCAGTACTTC. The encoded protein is CATSDPIAGDPYEQYF.

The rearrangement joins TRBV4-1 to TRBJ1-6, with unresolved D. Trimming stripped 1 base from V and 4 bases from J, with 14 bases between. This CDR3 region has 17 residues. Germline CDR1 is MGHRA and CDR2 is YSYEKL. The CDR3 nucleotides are TGCGCCAGCAGCCAAGCTCCAATCGTGACATATAATTCACCCCTCCACTTT. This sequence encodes CASSQAPIVTYNSPLHF.

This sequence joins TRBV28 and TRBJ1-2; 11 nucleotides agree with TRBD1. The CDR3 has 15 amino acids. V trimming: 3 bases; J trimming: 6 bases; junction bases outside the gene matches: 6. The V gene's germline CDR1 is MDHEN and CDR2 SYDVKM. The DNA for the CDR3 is TGTGCCAGCAGTTTCGGACAGGGGGCCTGGAATGGCTACACCTTC. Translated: CASSFGQGAWNGYTF.

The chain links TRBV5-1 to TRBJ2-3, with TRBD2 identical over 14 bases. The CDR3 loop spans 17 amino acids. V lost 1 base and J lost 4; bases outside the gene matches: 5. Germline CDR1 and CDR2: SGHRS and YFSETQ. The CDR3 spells CASSLRTSGGLADTQYF. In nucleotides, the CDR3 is TGCGCCAGCAGCTTGAGGACTAGCGGGGGGCTTGCAGATACGCAGTATTTT. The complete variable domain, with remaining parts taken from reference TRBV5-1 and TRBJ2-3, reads KAGVTQTPRYLIKTRGQQVTLSCSPISGHRSVSWYQQTPGQGLQFLFEYFSETQRNKGNFPGRFSGRQFSNSRSEMNVSTLELGDSALYLCASSLRTSGGLADTQYFGPGTRLTVL.

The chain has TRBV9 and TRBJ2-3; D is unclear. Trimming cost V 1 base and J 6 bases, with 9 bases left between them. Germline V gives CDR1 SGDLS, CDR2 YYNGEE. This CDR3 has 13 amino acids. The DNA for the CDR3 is TGTGCCAGCAGCGTAAGCCCTGCGGATACGCAGTATTTT. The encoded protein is CASSVSPADTQYF.

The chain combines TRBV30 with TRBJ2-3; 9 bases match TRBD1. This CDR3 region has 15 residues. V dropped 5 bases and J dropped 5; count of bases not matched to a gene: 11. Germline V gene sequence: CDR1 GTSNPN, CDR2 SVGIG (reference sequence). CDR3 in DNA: TGTGCCTGGGAGCCGGGACAGGGAGAAGGAGATACGCAGTATTTT. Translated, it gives CAWEPGQGEGDTQYF.

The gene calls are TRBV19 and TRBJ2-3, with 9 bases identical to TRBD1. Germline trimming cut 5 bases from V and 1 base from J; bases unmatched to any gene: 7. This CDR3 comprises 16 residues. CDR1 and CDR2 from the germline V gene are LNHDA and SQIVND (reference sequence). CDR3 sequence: CASSSQGAPGTDTQYF. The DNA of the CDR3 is TGTGCCAGTAGTTCACAGGGGGCGCCGGGCACAGATACGCAGTATTTT.

CDR3 sequence: CASSLSFTALPFTGELFF. CDR3 sequence (DNA): TGTGCCAGCAGTTTATCATTTACCGCGCTACCCTTTACCGGGGAGCTGTTTTTT. The V gene is TRBV27, the J gene TRBJ2-2, with D hard to call. Germline V gives CDR1 MNHEY, CDR2 SMNVEV (reference sequence). Deletions cut 0 bases from V and 5 bases from J, with 19 bases between. This CDR3 is 18 amino acids long.

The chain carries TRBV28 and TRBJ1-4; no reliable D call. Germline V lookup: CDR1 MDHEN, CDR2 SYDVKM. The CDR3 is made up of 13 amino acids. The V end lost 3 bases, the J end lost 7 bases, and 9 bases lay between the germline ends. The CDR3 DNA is TGTGCCAGCAGTTTGCCCGGAGTTGAAAAACTGTTTTTT. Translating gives CASSLPGVEKLFF.

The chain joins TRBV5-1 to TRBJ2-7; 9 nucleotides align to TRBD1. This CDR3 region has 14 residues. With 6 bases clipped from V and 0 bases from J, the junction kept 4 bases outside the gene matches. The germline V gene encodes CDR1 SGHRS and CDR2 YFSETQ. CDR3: CASTTTGGSYEQYF. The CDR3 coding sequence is TGCGCCAGCACCACGACAGGGGGCTCCTACGAGCAGTACTTC.

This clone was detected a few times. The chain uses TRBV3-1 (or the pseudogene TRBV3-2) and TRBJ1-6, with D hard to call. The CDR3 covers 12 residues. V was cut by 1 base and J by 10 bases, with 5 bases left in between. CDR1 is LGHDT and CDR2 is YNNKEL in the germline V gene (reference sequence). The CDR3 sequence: CASSQGASPLHF. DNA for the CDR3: TGTGCCAGCAGCCAAGGGGCCTCACCCCTCCACTTT.

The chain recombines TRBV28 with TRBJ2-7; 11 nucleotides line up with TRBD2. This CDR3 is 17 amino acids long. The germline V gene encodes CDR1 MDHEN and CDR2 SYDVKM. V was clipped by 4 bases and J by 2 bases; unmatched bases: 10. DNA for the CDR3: TGTGCCAGCAGTTCTCCCTCGACTAGCGGGATACCCTACGAGCAGTACTTC. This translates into CASSSPSTSGIPYEQYF.

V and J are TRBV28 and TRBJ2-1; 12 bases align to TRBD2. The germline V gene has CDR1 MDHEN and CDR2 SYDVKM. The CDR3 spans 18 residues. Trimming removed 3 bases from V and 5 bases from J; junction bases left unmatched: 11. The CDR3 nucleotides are TGTGCCAGCAGTTTGGTCCTAGCGGGAGGGCCCGATAACAATGAGCAGTTCTTC. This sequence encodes CASSLVLAGGPDNNEQFF.

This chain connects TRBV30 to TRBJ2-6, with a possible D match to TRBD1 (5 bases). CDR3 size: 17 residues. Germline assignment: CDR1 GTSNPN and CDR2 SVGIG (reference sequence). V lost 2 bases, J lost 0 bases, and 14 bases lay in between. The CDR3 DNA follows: TGTGCCTGGAGTACAGGCAACGGGCCCTCTGGGGCCAACGTCCTGACTTTC. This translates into CAWSTGNGPSGANVLTF.

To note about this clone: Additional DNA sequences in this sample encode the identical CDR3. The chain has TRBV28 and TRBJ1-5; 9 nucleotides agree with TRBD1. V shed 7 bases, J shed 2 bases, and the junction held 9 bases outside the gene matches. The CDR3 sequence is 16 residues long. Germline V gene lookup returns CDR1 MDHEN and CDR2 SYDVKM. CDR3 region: CASTRGRQGGNQPQHF. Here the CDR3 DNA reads TGTGCCAGCACCCGAGGGAGACAGGGGGGCAATCAGCCCCAGCATTTT.